The present TCR beta chain was sequenced within a study of Graves' ophthalmopathy and Graves' hyperthyroidism. In the study overall: Ahead of any treatment, peripheral blood was obtained at the initial diagnosis. Study results and caveats: Blood contained most expanded thyroid clonotypes exceeding 0.001 frequency.

The CDR3 contains 13 residues. Trimming left V 2 bases short and J 7 bases short, with 11 bases between. In this sample, this clonotype turned up once. Its antigen is unknown. Clinicians diagnosed using symptoms, serum thyroxine, TRAb, thyroid ultrasound and orbital computed tomography. The source of the PBMCs was about 10 ml of fresh peripheral blood. From RNA, the CDR3 regions of TCR beta chains were amplified and sequenced. The first-round RT-PCR employed HTBI primers together with the Qiagen OneStep RT-PCR kit. A multiplex PCR was then performed as the second round. TCRdb re-analysed the multiplex PCR reads in MiXCR, keeping a single row per CDR3 protein. The sample records fewer than 250,000 distinct CDR3 sequences, 29% being singletons.

The TCR was taken from a man aged 45 to 65 with Graves' ophthalmopathy. Material for sequencing was peripheral blood. The chain uses TRBV12-3 or TRBV12-4 and TRBJ1-1; D call uncertain. The CDR3 spells CASSLSRWVEAFF. CDR3 nucleotides: TGTGCCAGCAGTTTATCAAGATGGGTTGAAGCTTTCTTT.